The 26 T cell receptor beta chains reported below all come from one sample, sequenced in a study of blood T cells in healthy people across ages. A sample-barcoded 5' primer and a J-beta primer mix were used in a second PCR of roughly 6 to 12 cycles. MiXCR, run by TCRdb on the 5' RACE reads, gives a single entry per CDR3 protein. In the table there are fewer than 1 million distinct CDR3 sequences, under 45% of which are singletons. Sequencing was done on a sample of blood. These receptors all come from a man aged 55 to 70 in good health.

CDR3: CASSFGLAGVYEQYF. DNA for the CDR3: TGTGCCAGCAGCTTTGGACTAGCGGGGGTCTACGAGCAGTACTTC. The gene calls are TRBV7-8 and TRBJ2-7; 13 bases fit TRBD2. V was clipped by 3 bases and J by 3 bases; unmatched bases: 2. Per the germline V gene, CDR1 is SGHVS and CDR2 is FQNEAQ. This CDR3 spans 15 amino acids.

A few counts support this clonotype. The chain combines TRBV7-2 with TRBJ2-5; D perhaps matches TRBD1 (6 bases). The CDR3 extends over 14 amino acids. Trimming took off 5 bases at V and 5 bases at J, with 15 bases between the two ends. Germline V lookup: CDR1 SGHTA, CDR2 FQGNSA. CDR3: CASSRGGSKETQYF. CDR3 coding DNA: TGTGCCAGCAGCCGTGGGGGCTCCAAGGAGACCCAGTACTTC. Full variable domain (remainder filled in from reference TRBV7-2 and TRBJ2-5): GAGVSQSPSNKVTEKGKDVELRCDPISGHTALYWYRQSLGQGLEFLIYFQGNSAPDKSGLPSDRFSAERTGGSVSTLTIQRTQQEDSAVYLCASSRGGSKETQYFGPGTRLLVL.

The CDR3 DNA reads as TGTGCCAGCAGCCAAGATCGGACAGCAGAGCAGTTCTTC. Protein product: CASSQDRTAEQFF. The chain recombines TRBV14 with TRBJ2-1; D might be TRBD1 (6 bases). The V gene's germline CDR1 is SGHDN and CDR2 FVKESK. The CDR3 consists of 13 residues. V was trimmed by 0 bases and J by 10 bases, leaving 10 bases between them.

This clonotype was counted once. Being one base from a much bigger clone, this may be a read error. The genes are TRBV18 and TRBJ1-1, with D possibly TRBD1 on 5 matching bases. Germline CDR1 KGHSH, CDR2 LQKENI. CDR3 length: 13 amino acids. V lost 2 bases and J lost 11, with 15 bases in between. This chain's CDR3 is CASSPSTGEQAFF. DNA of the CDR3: TGTGCCAGCTCACCAAGCACAGGAGAACAGGCTTTCTTT.

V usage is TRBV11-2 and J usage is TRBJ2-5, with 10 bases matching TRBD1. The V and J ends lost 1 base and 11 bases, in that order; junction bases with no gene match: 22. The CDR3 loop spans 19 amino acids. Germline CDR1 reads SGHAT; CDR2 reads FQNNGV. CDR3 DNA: TGTGCCAGCAGCTTAGGGGCGGGGGCTGACAGGGGGCGAAACAATGAGCAGTACTTC. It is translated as CASSLGAGADRGRNNEQYF.

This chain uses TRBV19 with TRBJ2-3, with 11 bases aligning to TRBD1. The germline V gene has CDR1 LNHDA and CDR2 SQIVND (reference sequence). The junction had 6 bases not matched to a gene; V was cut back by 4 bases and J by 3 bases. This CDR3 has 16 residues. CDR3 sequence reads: CASSTTGTGGTDTQYF. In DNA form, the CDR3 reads TGTGCCAGTAGTACCACCGGGACAGGGGGGACAGATACGCAGTATTTT.

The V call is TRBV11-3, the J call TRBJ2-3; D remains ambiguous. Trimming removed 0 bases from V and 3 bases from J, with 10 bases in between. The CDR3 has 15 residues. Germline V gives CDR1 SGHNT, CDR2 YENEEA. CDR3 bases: TGTGCCAGCAGCTTAGACGGTACAGCGACAGATACGCAGTATTTT. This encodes CASSLDGTATDTQYF.

Here the CDR3 reads CASSLADRSIDTQYF. The CDR3 DNA reads TGTGCCAGCAGCTTGGCCGACAGGTCAATAGATACGCAGTATTTT. This chain links TRBV5-5 with TRBJ2-3; a possible D gene is TRBD1 (6 bases). V lost 0 bases and J 5 bases, leaving 13 bases between the germline ends. The CDR3 is made up of 15 amino acids. Germline lookup yields CDR1 SGHKS and CDR2 YYEKEE (reference sequence).

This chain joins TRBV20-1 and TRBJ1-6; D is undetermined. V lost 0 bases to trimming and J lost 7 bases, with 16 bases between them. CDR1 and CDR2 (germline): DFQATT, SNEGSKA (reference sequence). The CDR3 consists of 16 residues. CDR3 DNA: TGCAGTGCTAGAGAACAAGGACTCCCTTGGAATTCACCCCTCCACTTT. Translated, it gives CSAREQGLPWNSPLHF.

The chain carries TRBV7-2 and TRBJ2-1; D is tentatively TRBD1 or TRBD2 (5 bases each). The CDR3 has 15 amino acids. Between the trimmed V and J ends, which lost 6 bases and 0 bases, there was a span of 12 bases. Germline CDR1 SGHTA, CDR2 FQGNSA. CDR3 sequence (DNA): TGTGCCAGCAGTTTTGAGGGGAGCTCCTACAATGAGCAGTTCTTC. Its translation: CASSFEGSSYNEQFF. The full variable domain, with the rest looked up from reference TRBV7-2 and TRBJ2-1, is GAGVSQSPSNKVTEKGKDVELRCDPISGHTALYWYRQSLGQGLEFLIYFQGNSAPDKSGLPSDRFSAERTGGSVSTLTIQRTQQEDSAVYLCASSFEGSSYNEQFFGPGTRLTVL.

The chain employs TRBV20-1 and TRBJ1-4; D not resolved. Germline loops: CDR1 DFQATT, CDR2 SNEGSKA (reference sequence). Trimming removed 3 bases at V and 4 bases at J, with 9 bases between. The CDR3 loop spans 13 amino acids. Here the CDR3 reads CSARARDNEKLFF. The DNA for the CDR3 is TGCAGTGCTAGGGCCAGAGATAATGAAAAACTGTTTTTT.

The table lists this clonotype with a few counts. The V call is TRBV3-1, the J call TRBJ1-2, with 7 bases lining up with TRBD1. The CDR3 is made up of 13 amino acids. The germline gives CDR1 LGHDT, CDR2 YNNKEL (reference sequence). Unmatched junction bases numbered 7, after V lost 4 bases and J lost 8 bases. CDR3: CASSPTGTVGYTF. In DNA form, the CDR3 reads TGTGCCAGCAGCCCGACAGGGACCGTCGGCTACACCTTC.

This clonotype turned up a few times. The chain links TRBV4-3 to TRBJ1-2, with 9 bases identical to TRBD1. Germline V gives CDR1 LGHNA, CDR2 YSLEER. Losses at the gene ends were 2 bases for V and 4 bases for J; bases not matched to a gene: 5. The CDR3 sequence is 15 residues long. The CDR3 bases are TGCGCCAGCAGCCAACGACAGGGGGAGAGCTATGGCTACACCTTC. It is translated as CASSQRQGESYGYTF.

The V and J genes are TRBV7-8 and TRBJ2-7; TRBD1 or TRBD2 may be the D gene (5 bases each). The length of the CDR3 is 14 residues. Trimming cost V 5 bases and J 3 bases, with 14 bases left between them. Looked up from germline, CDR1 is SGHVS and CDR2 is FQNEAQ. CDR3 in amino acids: CASSPRDGNYEQYF. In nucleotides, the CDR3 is TGTGCCAGCAGCCCACGGGACGGAAACTACGAGCAGTACTTC.

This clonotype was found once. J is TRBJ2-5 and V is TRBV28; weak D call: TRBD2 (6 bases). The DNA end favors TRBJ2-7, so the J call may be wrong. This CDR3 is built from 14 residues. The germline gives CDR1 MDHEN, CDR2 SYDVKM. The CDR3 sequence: CASSLPPGRNEQYF. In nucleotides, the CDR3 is TGTGCCAGCAGTTTACCCCCTGGGAGGAACGAGCAGTACTTC.

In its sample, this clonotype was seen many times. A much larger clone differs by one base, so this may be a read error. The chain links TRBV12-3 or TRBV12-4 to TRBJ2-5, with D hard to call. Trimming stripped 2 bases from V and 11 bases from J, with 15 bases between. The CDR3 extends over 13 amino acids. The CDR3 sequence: CASSLLRFDEQYF. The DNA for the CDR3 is TGTGCCAGCAGTTTATTGCGGTTTGATGAGCAGTACTTC.

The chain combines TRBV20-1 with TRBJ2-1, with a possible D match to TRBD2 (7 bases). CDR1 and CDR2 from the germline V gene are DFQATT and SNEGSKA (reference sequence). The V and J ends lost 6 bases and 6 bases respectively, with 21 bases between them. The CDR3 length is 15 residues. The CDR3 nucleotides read TGCAGTGCGCCGAGTATTGGCGGGGGCTTCAATGAGCAGTTCTTC. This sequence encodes CSAPSIGGGFNEQFF.

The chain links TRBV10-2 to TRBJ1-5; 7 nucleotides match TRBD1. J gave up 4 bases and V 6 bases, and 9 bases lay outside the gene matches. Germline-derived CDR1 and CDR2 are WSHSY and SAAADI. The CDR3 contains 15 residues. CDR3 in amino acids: CASRADRAGNQPQHF. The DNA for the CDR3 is TGCGCCAGCAGAGCCGACAGGGCGGGTAATCAGCCCCAGCATTTT.

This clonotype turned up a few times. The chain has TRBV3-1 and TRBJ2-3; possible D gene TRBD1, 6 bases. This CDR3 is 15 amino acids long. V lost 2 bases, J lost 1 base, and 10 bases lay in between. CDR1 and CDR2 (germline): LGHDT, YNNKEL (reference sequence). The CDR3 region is CASSQLGGGTDTQYF. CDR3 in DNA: TGTGCCAGCAGCCAATTAGGGGGAGGCACAGATACGCAGTATTTT.

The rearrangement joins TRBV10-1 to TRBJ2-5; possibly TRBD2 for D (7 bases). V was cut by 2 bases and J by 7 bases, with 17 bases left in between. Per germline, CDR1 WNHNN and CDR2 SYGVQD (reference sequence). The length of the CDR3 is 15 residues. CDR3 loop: CASSETGGFTGTQYF. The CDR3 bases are TGCGCCAGCAGTGAGACGGGGGGCTTCACAGGGACCCAGTACTTC.

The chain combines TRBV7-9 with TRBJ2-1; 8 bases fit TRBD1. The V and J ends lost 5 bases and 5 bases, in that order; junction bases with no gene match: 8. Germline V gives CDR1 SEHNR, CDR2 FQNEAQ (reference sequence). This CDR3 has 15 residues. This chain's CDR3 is CASSPGTGFNNEQFF. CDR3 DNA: TGTGCCAGCAGCCCCGGGACAGGATTTAACAATGAGCAGTTCTTC.

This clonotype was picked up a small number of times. The CDR3 DNA is TGTGCCACCGAGGGACCCGCGGCCAATACGCAGTATTTT. Translating gives CATEGPAANTQYF. This rearrangement joins TRBV24-1 to TRBJ2-3; D possibly matches TRBD1 or TRBD2 (5 bases each). V was pared by 9 bases and J by 7 bases, with 16 bases between. The CDR3 totals 13 residues. Germline CDR1 is KGHDR and CDR2 is SFDVKD.

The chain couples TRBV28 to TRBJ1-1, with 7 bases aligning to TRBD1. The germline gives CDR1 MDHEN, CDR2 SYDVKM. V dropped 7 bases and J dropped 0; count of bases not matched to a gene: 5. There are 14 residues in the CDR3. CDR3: CASMTGSMNTEAFF. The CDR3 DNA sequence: TGTGCCAGCATGACAGGGAGCATGAACACTGAAGCTTTCTTT.

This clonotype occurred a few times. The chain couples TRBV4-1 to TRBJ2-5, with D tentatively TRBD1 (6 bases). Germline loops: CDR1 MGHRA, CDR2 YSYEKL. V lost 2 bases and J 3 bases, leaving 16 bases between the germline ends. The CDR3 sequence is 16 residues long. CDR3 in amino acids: CASSQQQGPGKETQYF. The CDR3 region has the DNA TGCGCCAGCAGCCAACAACAGGGTCCGGGAAAAGAGACCCAGTACTTC.

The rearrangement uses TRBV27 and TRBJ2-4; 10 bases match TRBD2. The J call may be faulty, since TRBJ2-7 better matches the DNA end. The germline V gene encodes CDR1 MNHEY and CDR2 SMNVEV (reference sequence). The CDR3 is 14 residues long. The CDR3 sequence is CASLPLSGGYEQYF. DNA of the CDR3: TGTGCCAGCCTGCCTCTTAGCGGGGGGTACGAGCAGTACTTC.

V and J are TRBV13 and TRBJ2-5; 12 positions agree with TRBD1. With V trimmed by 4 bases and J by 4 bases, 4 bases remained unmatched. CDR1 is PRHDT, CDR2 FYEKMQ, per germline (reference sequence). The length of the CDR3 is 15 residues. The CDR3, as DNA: TGTGCCAGCAGCTCGGGACAGGGGGCTGGAGAGACCCAGTACTTC. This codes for CASSSGQGAGETQYF.